This TCR beta chain is from a study of T cell responses to AZD1222 COVID-19 vaccine. Worth noting for this clone: What it binds is unknown.

Study-wide results and limits: Spike-specific TCR breadth and depth both grew after two AZD1222 doses. Seropositive at baseline were only six AZD1222 recipients. Spike-spanning, vaccine-associated CD4 TCRs were dominant at 160-218 and 743-854. Without day 14 samples, only post-peak T cell repertoires were studied.

Repertoires were generated with immunoSEQ multiplex PCR, while TCRdb's copy carries only in-frame clones and drops some. The sample lists around 100,000 clones, 80% to 95% seen once, with more than 4.5% in the top ten. This CDR3 spans 15 amino acids. The germline V and J ends were trimmed by 5 bases and 4 bases, with 15 bases remaining between them. The germline gives CDR1 SGHTA, CDR2 FQGNSA. The sequencing used peripheral blood, collected on day 0 of AZD1222 vaccination. V usage is TRBV7-2 and J usage is TRBJ2-1, with TRBD1 as a possible D gene (6 bases). The clonotype was recovered from an adult in good health. CDR3 DNA sequence: TGTGCCAGCAGCCCGCCCGGGACACTTTACAATGAGCAGTTCTTC. This codes for CASSPPGTLYNEQFF.